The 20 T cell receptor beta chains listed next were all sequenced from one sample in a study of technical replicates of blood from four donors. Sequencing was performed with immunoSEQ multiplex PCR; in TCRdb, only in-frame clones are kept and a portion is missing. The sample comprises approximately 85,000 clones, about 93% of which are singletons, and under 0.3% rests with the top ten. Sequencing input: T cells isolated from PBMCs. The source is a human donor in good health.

CDR3 protein: CASSPSLAGGPIYEQYF. CDR3 DNA: TGCGCCAGCAGCCCATCCTTAGCGGGAGGGCCTATCTACGAGCAGTACTTC. The genes are TRBV4-1 and TRBJ2-7; 11 bases match TRBD2. In germline, CDR1 is MGHRA, CDR2 YSYEKL. The CDR3 is 17 residues long. After removal of 4 bases from V and 3 bases from J, the junction contained 11 bases not matched to a gene.

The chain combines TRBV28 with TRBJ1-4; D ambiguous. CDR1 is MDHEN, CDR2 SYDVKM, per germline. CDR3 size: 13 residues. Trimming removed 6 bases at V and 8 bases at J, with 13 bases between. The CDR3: CASSQLIGEKLFF. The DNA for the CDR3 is TGTGCCAGCAGCCAACTAATCGGGGAAAAACTGTTTTTT.

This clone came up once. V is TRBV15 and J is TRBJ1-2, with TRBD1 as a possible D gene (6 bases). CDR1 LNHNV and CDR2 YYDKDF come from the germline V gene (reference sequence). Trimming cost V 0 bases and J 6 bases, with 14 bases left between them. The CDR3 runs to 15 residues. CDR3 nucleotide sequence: TGTGCCACCAGCAGAGATAACAGGGTGATTGATGGCTACACCTTC. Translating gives CATSRDNRVIDGYTF.

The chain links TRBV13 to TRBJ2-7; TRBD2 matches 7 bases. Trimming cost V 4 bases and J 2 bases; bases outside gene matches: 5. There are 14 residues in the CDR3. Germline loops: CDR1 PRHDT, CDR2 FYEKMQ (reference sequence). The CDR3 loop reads CASSSPGTTYEQYF. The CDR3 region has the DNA TGTGCCAGCAGCTCGCCCGGGACTACCTACGAGCAGTACTTC. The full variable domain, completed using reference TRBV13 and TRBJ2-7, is AAGVIQSPRHLIKEKRETATLKCYPIPRHDTVYWYQQGPGQDPQFLISFYEKMQSDKGSIPDRFSAQQFSDYHSELNMSSLELGDSALYFCASSSPGTTYEQYFGPGTRLTVT.

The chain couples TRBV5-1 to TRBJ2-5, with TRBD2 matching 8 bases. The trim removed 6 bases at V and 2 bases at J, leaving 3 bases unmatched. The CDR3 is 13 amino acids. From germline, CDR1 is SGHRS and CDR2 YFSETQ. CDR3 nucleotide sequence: TGCGCCAGCAACCGGGGGGGGCAAGAGACCCAGTACTTC. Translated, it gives CASNRGGQETQYF.

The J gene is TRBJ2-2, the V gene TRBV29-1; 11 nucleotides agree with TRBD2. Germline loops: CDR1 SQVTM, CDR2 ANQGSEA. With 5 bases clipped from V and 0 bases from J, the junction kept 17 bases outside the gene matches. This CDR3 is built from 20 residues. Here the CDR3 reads CSVLGAGTSGPNANTGELFF. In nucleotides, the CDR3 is TGCAGCGTTCTTGGGGCCGGGACTAGCGGCCCCAACGCGAACACCGGGGAGCTGTTTTTT.

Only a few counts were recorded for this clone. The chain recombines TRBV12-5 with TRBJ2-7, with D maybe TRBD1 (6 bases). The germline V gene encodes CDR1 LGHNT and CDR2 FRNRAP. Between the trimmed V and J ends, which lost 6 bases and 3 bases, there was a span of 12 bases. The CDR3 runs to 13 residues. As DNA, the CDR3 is TGTGCTAGTGGCTCGACAGGCCACTACGAGCAGTACTTC. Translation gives CASGSTGHYEQYF.

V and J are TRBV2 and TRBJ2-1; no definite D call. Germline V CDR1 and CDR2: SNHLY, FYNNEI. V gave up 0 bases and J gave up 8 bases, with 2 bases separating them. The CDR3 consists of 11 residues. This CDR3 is CASSEAYEQFF. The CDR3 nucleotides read TGTGCCAGCAGTGAAGCCTATGAGCAGTTCTTC.

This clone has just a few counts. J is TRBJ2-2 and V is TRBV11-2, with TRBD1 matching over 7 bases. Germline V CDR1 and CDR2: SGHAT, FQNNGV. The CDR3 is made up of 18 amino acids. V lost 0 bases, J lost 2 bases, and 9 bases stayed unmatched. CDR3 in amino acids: CASSLESLGTANTGELFF. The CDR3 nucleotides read TGTGCCAGCAGCTTAGAGAGCCTCGGGACAGCCAACACCGGGGAGCTGTTTTTT.

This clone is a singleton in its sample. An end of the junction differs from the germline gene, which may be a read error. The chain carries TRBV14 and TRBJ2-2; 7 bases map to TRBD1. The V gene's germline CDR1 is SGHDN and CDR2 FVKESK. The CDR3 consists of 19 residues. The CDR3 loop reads CASSQGSGQILTFTGELFF. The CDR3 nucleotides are TGTGCCAGCAGTCAAGGGTCGGGACAGATTTTAACATTCACCGGGGAGCTGTTTTTT.

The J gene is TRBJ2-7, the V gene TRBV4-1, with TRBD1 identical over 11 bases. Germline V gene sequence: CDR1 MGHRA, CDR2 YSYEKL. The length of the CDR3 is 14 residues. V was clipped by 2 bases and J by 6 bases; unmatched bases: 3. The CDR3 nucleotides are TGCGCCAGCAGCCAAAGGACAGGGGGCTTCGAGCAGTACTTC. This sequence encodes CASSQRTGGFEQYF.

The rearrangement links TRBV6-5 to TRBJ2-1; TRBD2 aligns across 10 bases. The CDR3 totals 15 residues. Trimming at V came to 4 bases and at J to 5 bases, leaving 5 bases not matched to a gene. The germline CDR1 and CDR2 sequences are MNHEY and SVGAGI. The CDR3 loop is CASSSLAGANNEQFF. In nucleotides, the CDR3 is TGTGCCAGCAGTTCCCTAGCGGGAGCAAACAATGAGCAGTTCTTC.

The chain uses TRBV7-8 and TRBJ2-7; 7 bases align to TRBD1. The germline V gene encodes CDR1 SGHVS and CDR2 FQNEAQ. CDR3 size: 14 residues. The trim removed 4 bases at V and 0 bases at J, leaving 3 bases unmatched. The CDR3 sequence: CASSSTGASYEQYF. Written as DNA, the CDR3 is TGTGCCAGCAGCTCAACAGGGGCCTCCTACGAGCAGTACTTC.

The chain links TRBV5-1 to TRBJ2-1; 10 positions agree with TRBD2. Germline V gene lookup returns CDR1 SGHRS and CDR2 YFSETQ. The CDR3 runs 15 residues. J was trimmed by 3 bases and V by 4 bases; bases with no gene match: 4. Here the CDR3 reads CASSAGLADYNEQFF. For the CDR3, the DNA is TGCGCCAGCAGCGCCGGACTAGCGGACTACAATGAGCAGTTCTTC.

The CDR3 is CASSGNGQGTDTQYF. DNA for the CDR3: TGTGCCAGCAGCGGAAATGGACAGGGAACAGATACGCAGTATTTT. The chain employs TRBV28 and TRBJ2-3; 8 bases agree with TRBD1. Trimming cost V 6 bases and J 3 bases; bases outside gene matches: 8. This CDR3 region has 15 residues. Germline V gene lookup returns CDR1 MDHEN and CDR2 SYDVKM.

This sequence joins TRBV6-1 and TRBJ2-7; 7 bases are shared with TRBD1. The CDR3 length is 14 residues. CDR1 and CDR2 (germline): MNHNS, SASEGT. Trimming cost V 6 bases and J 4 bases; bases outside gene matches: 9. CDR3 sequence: CASSLTGTPYEQYF. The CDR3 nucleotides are TGTGCCAGCAGCCTGACAGGGACGCCTTACGAGCAGTACTTC.

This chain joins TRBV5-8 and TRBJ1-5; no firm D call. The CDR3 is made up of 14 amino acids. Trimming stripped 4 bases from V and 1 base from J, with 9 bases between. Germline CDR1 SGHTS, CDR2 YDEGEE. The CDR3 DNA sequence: TGTGCCAGCAGCATGAGGTCGAGCAATCAGCCCCAGCATTTT. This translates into CASSMRSSNQPQHF. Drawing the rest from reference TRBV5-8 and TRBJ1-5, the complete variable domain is EAGVTQSPTHLIKTRGQQATLRCSPISGHTSVYWYQQALGLGLQFLLWYDEGEERNRGNFPPRFSGRQFPNYSSELNVNALELEDSALYLCASSMRSSNQPQHFGDGTRLSIL.

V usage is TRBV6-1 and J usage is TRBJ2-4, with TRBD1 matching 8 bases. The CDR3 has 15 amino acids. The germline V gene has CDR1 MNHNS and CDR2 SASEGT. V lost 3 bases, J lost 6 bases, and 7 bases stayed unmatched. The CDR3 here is CASSDPGQGINIQYF. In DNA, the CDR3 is TGTGCCAGCAGTGACCCCGGACAGGGAATAAACATTCAGTACTTC.

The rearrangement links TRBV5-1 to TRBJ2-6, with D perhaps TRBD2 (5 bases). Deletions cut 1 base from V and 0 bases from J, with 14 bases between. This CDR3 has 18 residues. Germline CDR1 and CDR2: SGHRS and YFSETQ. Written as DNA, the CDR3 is TGCGCCAGCAGCTTGACGTTGGACTGGGGCTCTGGGGCCAACGTCCTGACTTTC. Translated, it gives CASSLTLDWGSGANVLTF.

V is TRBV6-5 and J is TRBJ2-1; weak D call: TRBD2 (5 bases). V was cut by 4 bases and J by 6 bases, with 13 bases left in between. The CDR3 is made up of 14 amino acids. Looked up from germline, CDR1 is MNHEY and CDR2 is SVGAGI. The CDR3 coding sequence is TGTGCCAGCAGTTTAGGATTGAGGGTCAATGAGCAGTTCTTC. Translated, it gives CASSLGLRVNEQFF.